The present entry profiles one T cell receptor beta chain with its context. Its antigen is unknown. This record comes from a study of a mutant IDH1 vaccine in newly diagnosed glioma. Overall study context: Patients were started on vaccination 4-6 weeks after radiotherapy alone, or with temozolomide cycles. V12 fell at week 35 and V13, the study end, at week 47. Patients had received radiotherapy, temozolomide, or both previously, most receiving both.

The time point was: week 35, safety follow-up. All doses held 300 ug of mutant IDH1 20-mer peptide, with topical imiquimod. The CDR3 sequence is 14 residues long. Trimming shortened V by 2 bases and J by 4 bases, and 14 bases separated the two germline ends. Germline-derived CDR1 and CDR2 are GTSNPN and SVGIG (reference sequence). Libraries were prepared by immunoSEQ multiplex PCR; TCRdb keeps only in-frame clonotypes and omits some of them. The profile shows roughly 25,000 clones, less than 85% of them singletons. The receptor comes from a man younger than 45 with glioma. The sample was PBMCs, taken from a glioma patient whose treatment included an IDH1 peptide vaccine. The chain carries TRBV30 and TRBJ1-2; D possibly corresponds to TRBD1 (5 bases). The CDR3 reads CAWSLQENLYGYTF. CDR3 in DNA: TGTGCCTGGAGTTTACAGGAAAATCTCTATGGCTACACCTTC.